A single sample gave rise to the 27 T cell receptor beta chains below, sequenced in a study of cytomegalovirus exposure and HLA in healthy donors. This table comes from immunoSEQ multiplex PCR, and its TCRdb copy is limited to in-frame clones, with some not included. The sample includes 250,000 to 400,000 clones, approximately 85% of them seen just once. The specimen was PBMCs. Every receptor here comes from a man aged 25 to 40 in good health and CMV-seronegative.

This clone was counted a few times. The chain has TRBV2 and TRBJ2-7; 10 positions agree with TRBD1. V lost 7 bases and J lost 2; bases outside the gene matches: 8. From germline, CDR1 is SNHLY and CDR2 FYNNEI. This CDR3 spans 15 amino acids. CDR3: CASTSGQGGTYEQYF. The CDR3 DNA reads TGTGCCAGCACCAGCGGACAGGGGGGGACCTACGAGCAGTACTTC. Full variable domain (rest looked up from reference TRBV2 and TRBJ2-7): EPEVTQTPSHQVTQMGQEVILRCVPISNHLYFYWYRQILGQKVEFLVSFYNNEISEKSEIFDDQFSVERPDGSNFTLKIRSTKLEDSAMYFCASTSGQGGTYEQYFGPGTRLTVT.

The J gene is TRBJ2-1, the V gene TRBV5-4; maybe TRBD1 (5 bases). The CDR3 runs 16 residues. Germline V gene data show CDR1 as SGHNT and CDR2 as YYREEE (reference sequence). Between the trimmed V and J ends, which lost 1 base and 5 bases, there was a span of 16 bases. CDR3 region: CASSLSTRGRHNEQFF. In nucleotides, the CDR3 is TGTGCCAGCAGCTTGAGCACAAGGGGCCGCCACAATGAGCAGTTCTTC.

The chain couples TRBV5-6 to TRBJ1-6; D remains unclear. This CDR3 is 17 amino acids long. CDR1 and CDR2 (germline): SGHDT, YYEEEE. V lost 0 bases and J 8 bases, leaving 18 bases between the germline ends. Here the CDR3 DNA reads TGTGCCAGCAGCTTGGTACGGTCAATCGGGTGGTATTCACCCCTCCACTTT. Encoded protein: CASSLVRSIGWYSPLHF.

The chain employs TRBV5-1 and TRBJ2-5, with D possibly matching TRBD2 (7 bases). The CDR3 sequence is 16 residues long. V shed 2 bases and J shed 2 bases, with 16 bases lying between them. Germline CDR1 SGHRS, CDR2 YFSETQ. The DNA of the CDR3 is TGCGCCAGCAGCTTAGGGGCGGGGGCCATACAAGAGACCCAGTACTTC. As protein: CASSLGAGAIQETQYF.

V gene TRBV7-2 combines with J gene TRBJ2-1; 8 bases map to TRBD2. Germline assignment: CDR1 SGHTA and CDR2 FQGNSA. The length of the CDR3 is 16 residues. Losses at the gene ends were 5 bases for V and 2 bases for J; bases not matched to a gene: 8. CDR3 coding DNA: TGTGCCAGCAGCGGAAAAAGGGGACTAGCCTACAATGAGCAGTTCTTC. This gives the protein CASSGKRGLAYNEQFF. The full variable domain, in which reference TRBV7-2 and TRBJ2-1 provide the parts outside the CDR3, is GAGVSQSPSNKVTEKGKDVELRCDPISGHTALYWYRQSLGQGLEFLIYFQGNSAPDKSGLPSDRFSAERTGGSVSTLTIQRTQQEDSAVYLCASSGKRGLAYNEQFFGPGTRLTVL.

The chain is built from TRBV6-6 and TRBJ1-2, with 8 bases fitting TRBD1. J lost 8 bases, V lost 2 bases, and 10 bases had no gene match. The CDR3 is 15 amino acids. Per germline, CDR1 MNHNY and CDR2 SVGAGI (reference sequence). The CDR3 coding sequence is TGTGCCAGCAGTTACGACAGGGGCACTCGAGGCGGCTACACCTTC. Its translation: CASSYDRGTRGGYTF.

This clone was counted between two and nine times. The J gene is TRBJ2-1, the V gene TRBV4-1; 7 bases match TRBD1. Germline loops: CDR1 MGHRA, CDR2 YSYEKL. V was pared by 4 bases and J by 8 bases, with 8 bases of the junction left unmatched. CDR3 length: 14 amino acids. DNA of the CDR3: TGCGCCAGCAGCCGTCCCGACAGGGCCTATGAGCAGTTCTTC. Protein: CASSRPDRAYEQFF.

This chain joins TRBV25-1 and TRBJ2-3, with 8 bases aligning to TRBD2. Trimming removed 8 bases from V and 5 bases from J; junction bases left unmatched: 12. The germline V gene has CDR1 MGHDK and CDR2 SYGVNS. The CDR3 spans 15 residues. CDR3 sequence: CASGPRGGRVDTQYF. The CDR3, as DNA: TGTGCCAGCGGCCCCCGGGGGGGCCGTGTAGATACGCAGTATTTT. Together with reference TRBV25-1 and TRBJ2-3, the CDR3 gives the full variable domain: EADIYQTPRYLVIGTGKKITLECSQTMGHDKMYWYQQDPGMELHLIHYSYGVNSTEKGDLSSESTVSRIRTEHFPLTLESARPSHTSQYLCASGPRGGRVDTQYFGPGTRLTVL.

The CDR3 loop reads CASSPGTGLSYEQYF. The DNA for the CDR3 is TGTGCCAGCAGCCCCGGGACAGGTCTATCCTACGAGCAGTACTTC. V gene TRBV5-6 combines with J gene TRBJ2-7, with 8 positions matching TRBD1. Looked up from germline, CDR1 is SGHDT and CDR2 is YYEEEE. Germline trimming cut 4 bases from V and 1 base from J; bases unmatched to any gene: 7. The CDR3 spans 15 residues. Together with reference TRBV5-6 and TRBJ2-7, the CDR3 gives the full variable domain: DAGVTQSPTHLIKTRGQQVTLRCSPKSGHDTVSWYQQALGQGPQFIFQYYEEEERQRGNFPDRFSGHQFPNYSSELNVNALLLGDSALYLCASSPGTGLSYEQYFGPGTRLTVT.

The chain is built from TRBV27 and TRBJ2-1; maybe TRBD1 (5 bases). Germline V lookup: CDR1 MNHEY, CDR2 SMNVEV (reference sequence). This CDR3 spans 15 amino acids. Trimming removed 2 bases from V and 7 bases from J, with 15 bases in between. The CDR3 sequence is CASSLIGAPQNEQFF. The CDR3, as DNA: TGTGCCAGCAGTTTAATAGGGGCCCCCCAGAATGAGCAGTTCTTC.

CDR3 coding DNA: TGCGCCAGCAAAGTGACAGGGGGAGTGTACAATGAGCAGTTCTTC. This encodes CASKVTGGVYNEQFF. The chain links TRBV5-1 to TRBJ2-1, with 9 bases identical to TRBD1. This CDR3 is 15 amino acids long. Germline lookup yields CDR1 SGHRS and CDR2 YFSETQ. V lost 6 bases and J lost 4; bases outside the gene matches: 8.

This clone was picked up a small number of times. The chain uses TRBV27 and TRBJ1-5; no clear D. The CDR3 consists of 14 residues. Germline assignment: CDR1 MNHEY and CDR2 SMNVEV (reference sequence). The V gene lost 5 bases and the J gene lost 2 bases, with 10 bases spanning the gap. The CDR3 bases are TGTGCCAGCAGTGCCAGGATAGGCAATCAGCCCCAGCATTTT. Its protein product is CASSARIGNQPQHF.

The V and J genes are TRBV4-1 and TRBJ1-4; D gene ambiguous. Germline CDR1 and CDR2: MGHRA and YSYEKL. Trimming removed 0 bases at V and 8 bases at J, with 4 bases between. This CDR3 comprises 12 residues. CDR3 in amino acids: CASSQEGEKLFF. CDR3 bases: TGCGCCAGCAGCCAAGAGGGCGAAAAACTGTTTTTT.

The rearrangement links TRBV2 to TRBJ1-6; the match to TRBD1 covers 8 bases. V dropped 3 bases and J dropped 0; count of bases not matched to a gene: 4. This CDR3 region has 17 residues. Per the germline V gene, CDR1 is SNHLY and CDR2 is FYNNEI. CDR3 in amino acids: CASSEGQVSSYNSPLHF. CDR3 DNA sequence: TGTGCCAGCAGTGAGGGACAGGTTAGCTCCTATAATTCACCCCTCCACTTT.

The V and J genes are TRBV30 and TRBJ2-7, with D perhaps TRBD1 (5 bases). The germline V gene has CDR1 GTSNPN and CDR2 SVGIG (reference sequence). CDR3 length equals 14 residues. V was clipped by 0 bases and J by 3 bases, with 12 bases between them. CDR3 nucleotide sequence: TGTGCCTGGAGTGTAAGGGGCGTTGTCTACGAGCAGTACTTC. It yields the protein CAWSVRGVVYEQYF.

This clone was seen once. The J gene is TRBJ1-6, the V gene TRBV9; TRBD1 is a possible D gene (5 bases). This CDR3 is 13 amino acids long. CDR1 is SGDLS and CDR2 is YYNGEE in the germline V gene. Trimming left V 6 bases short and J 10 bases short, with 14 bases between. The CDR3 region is CASTETDSSPLHF. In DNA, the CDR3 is TGTGCCAGCACGGAGACAGATTCATCACCCCTCCACTTT. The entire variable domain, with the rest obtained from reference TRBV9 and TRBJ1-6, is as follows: DSGVTQTPKHLITATGQRVTLRCSPRSGDLSVYWYQQSLDQGLQFLIQYYNGEERAKGNILERFSAQQFPDLHSELNLSSLELGDSALYFCASTETDSSPLHFGNGTRLTVT.

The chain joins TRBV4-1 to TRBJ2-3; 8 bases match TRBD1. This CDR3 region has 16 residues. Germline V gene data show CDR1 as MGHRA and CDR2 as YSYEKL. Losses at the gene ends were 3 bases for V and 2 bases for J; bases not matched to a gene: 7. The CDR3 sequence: CASSQRDRRDTDTQYF. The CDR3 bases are TGCGCCAGCAGCCAGAGGGACAGGAGAGACACAGATACGCAGTATTTT.

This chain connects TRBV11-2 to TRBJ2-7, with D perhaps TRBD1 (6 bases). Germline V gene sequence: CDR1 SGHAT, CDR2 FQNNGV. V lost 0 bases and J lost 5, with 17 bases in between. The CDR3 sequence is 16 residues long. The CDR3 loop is CASSLERRPGANEQYF. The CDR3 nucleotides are TGTGCCAGCAGCTTAGAAAGGCGGCCAGGGGCGAACGAGCAGTACTTC.

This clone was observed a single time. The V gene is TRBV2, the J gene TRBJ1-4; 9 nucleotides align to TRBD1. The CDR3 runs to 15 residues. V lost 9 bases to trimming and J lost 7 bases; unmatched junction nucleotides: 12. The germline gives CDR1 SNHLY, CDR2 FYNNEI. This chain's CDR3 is CASKTGGTGSEKLFF. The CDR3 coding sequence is TGTGCCAGTAAAACTGGCGGGACAGGGTCTGAAAAACTGTTTTTT.

In nucleotides, the CDR3 is TGCGCCAGCAGCCGTCCGGGAGGGTCTGGGGCCAACGTCCTGACTTTC. Amino acids: CASSRPGGSGANVLTF. The V call is TRBV5-1, the J call TRBJ2-6; 8 bases agree with TRBD2. Germline-derived CDR1 and CDR2 are SGHRS and YFSETQ. The CDR3 is made up of 16 amino acids. V was clipped by 4 bases and J by 1 base; unmatched bases: 4. Full variable domain (remainder filled in from reference TRBV5-1 and TRBJ2-6): KAGVTQTPRYLIKTRGQQVTLSCSPISGHRSVSWYQQTPGQGLQFLFEYFSETQRNKGNFPGRFSGRQFSNSRSEMNVSTLELGDSALYLCASSRPGGSGANVLTFGAGSRLTVL.

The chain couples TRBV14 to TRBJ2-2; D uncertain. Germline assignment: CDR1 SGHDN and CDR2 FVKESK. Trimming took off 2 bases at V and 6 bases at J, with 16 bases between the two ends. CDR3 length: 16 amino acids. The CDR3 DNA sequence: TGTGCCAGCAGCCAACCCCATAGCACCACCGCCGGGGAGCTGTTTTTT. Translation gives CASSQPHSTTAGELFF.

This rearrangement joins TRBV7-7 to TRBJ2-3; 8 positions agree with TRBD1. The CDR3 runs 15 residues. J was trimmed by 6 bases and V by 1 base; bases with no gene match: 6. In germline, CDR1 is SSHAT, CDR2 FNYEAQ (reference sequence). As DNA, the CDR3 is TGTGCCAGCAGCTTAGGAGCAGGGGGCTGGGATACGCAGTATTTT. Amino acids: CASSLGAGGWDTQYF.

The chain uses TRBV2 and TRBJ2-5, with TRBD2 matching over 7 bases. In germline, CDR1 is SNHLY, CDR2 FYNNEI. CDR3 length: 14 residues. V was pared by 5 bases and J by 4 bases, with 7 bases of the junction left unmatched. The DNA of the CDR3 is TGTGCCAGCAGTCGACTAGCAGCTATAGAGACCCAGTACTTC. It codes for CASSRLAAIETQYF.

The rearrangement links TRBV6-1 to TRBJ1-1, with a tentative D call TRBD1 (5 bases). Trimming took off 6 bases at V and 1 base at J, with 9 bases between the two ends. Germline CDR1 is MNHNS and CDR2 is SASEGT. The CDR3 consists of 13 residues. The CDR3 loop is CASRIGQNTEAFF. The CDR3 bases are TGTGCCAGCAGGATCGGACAGAACACTGAAGCTTTCTTT.

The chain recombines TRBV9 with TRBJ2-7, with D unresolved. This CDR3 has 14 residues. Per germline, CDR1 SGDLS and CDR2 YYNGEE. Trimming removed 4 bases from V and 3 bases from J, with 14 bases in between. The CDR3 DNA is TGTGCCAGCAGCACCAGCGACGGTAACTACGAGCAGTACTTC. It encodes CASSTSDGNYEQYF.

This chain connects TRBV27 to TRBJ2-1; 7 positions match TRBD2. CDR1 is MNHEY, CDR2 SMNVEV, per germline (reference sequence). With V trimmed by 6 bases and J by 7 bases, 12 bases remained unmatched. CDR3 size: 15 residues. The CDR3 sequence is CASSRAGLGVNEQFF. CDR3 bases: TGTGCCAGCAGCCGAGCGGGACTGGGCGTAAATGAGCAGTTCTTC.

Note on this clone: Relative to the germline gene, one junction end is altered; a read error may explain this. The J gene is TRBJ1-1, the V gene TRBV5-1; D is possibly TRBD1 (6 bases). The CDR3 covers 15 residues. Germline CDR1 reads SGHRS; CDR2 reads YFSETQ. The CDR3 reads CASTLDPTGNTEAFF. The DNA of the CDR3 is TGCGCCAGCACCTTGGACCCGACAGGGAACACTGAAGCTTTCTTT.